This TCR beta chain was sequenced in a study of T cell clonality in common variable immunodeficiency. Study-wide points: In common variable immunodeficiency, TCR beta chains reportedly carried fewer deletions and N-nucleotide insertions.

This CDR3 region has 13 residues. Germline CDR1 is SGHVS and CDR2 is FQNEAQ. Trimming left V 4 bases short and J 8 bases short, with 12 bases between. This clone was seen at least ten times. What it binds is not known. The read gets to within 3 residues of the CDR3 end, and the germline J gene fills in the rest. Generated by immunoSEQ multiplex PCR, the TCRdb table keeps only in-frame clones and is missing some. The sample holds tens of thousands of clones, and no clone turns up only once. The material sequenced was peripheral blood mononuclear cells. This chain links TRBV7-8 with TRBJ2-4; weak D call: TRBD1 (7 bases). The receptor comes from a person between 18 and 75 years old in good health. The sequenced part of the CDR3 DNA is TGTGCCAGCAGCTACGACAGGGAGGACATT. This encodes CASSYDREDI. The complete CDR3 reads CASSYDREDIQYF.